Below are 5 T cell receptor beta chains sequenced from a single sample in a study of CXCR3-negative and CXCR3-positive naive CD8 T cells. Libraries were UMI-labeled 5' RACE TRB cDNA. TCRdb reworked the 5' RACE reads into one entry per CDR3 protein, no DNA. The sample includes 20,000 to 25,000 distinct CDR3 sequences. Specimen: memory CD8+ T cells from blood. The receptor set was obtained from a human donor in good health. Some clones in this sample may be carry-over from other donors' samples.

The rearrangement uses TRBV6-4 and TRBJ2-1; checking the TCRdb D call of TRBD2 is not possible without DNA. The CDR3 consists of 15 residues. The germline V gene has CDR1 MRHNA and CDR2 SNTAGT. The CDR3 here is CASSLGTSLPREQFF.

The chain couples TRBV6-6 to TRBJ2-3; the TCRdb call, TRBD1, lacks DNA for checking. CDR3 length: 15 amino acids. Germline CDR1 is MNHNY and CDR2 is SVGAGI (reference sequence). CDR3 amino acids: CASSAGTGHTDTQYF.

The chain employs TRBV21-1 and TRBJ1-5; TCRdb's D gene call, TRBD1, goes unchecked for lack of DNA. TRBV21-1 is given as a pseudogene. This CDR3 spans 15 amino acids. Here the CDR3 reads CASTLRGGLVQPQHF.

V and J are TRBV10-3 and TRBJ2-7. The CDR3 has 13 amino acids. The germline gives CDR1 ENHRY, CDR2 SYGVKD. The CDR3 region is CAISPGDSYEQYF.

The chain has TRBV12-3 or TRBV12-4 and TRBJ2-7; the D call of TRBD2 rests on TCRdb alone, since no DNA is present to check it. This CDR3 has 15 amino acids. CDR3 sequence: CASSFVPSPYYEQYF.